The entry below describes one T cell receptor (beta chain). The antigen is unknown. The CDR3 is 12 amino acids. CDR1 SGHTA and CDR2 FQGNSA come from the germline V gene. The V gene lost 8 bases and the J gene lost 9 bases, with 17 bases spanning the gap. The sample originates from a study of siplizumab effects on memory and regulatory T cells. Notes on the study in general: Siplizumab gave mappable alloreactive CD4+ clones an average Treg-derived fraction of about 72%, against roughly 26% in controls. Suppressive activity of Tregs proliferating in siplizumab cultures remained unconfirmed.

Each sample had 95,000 to 100,000 TCR templates assayed. The protocol was immunoSEQ multiplex PCR, while the TCRdb copy is restricted to in-frame clones and leaves out a portion. The sample has about 120,000 clones, over 85% seen once; the top ten hold around 0.16%. The receptor comes from a human donor in good health. Sequencing was carried out using non-Treg CD4+ T cells sorted from blood. The chain couples TRBV7-2 to TRBJ2-7, with D maybe TRBD2 (5 bases). Here the CDR3 reads CASRLGSRGQYF. CDR3 in DNA: TGTGCCAGCCGATTAGGGAGTCGGGGGCAGTACTTC.